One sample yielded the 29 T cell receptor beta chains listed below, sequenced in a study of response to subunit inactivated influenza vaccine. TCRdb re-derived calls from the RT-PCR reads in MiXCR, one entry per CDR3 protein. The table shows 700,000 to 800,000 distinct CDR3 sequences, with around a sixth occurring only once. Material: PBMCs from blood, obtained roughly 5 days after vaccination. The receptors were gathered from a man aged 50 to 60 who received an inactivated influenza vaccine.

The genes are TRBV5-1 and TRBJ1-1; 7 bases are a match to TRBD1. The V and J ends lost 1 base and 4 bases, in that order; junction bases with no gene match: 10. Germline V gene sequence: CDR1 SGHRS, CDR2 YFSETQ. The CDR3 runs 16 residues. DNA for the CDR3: TGCGCCAGCAGCTTGAGGCAGGGGGAAGGTGGCACTGAAGCTTTCTTT. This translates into CASSLRQGEGGTEAFF.

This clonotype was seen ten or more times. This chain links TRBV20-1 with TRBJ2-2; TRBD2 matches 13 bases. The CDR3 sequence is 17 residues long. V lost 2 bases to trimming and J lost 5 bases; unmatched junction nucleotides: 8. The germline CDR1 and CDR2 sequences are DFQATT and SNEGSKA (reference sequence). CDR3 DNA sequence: TGCAGTGCTAGAAAGGGACTAGCGGGGTCGGTGACCGGGGAGCTGTTTTTT. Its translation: CSARKGLAGSVTGELFF.

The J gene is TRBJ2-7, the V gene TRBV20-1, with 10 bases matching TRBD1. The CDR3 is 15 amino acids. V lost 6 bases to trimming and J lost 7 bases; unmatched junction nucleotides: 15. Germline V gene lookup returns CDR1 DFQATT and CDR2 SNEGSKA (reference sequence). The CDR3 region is CSADRDRGPMGEQYF. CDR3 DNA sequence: TGCAGTGCAGACCGGGACAGGGGCCCCATGGGTGAGCAGTACTTC.

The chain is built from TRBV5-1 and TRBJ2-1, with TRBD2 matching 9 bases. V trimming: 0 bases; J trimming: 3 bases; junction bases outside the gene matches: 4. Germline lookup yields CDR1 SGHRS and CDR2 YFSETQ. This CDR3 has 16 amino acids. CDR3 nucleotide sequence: TGCGCCAGCAGCTTGGTAGCGGGAGTAGGCTACAATGAGCAGTTCTTC. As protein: CASSLVAGVGYNEQFF.

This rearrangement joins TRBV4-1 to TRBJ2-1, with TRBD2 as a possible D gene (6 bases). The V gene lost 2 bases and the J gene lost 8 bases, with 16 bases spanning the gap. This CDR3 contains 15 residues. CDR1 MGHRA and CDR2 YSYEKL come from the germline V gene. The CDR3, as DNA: TGCGCCAGCAGCCAACTTCTAACGGGAGAGGATGAGCAGTTCTTC. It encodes CASSQLLTGEDEQFF.

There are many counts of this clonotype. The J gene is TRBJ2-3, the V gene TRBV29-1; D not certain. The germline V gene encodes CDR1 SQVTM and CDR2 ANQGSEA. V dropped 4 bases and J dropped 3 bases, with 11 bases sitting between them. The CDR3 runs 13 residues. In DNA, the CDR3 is TGCAGCGTTGCACAGAAGCTAACAGATACGCAGTATTTT. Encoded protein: CSVAQKLTDTQYF.

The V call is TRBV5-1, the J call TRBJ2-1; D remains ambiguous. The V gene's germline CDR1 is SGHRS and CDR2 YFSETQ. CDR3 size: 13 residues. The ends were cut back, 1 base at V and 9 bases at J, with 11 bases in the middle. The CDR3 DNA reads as TGCGCCAGCAGCTTGCTCCCAATGGCTGAGCAGTTCTTC. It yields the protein CASSLLPMAEQFF.

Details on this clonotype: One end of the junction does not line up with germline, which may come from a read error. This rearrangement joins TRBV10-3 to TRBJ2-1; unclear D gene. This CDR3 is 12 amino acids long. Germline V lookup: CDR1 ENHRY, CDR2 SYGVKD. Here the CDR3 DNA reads TGTGCCATCCGTGAGTCTCACCTTGAGCAGTTCTTC. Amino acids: CAIRESHLEQFF.

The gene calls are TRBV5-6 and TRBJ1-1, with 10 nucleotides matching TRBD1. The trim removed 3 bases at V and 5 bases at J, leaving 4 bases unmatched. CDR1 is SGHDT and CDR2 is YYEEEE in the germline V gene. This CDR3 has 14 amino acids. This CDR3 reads CASSWDRGLTEAFF. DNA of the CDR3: TGTGCCAGCAGCTGGGACAGGGGCCTTACTGAAGCTTTCTTT.

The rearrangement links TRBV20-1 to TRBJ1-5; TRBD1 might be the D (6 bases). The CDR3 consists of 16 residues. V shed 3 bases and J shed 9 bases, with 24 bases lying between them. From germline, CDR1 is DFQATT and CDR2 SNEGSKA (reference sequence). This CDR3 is CSASRGEGGWASPQHF. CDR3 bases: TGCAGTGCTAGTAGGGGGGAGGGAGGTTGGGCGTCGCCCCAGCATTTT.

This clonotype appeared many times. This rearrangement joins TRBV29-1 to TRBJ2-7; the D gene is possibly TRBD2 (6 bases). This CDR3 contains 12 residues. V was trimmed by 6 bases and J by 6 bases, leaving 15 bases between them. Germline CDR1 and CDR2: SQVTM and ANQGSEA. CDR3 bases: TGCAGCGTGTGTAGGGACTCGAGCGAGCAGTACTTC. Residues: CSVCRDSSEQYF.

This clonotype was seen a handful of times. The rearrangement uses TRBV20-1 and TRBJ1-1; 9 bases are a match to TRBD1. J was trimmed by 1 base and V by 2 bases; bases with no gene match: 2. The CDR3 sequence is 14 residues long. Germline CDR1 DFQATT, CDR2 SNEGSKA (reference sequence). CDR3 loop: CSARRTGANTEAFF. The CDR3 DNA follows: TGCAGTGCTAGAAGGACAGGGGCGAACACTGAAGCTTTCTTT.

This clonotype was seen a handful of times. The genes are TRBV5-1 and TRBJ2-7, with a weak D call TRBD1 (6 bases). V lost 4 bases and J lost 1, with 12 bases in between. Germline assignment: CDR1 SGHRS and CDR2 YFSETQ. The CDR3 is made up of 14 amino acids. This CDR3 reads CASSKTTGSYEQYF. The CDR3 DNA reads TGCGCCAGCAGCAAAACCACAGGGTCCTACGAGCAGTACTTC.

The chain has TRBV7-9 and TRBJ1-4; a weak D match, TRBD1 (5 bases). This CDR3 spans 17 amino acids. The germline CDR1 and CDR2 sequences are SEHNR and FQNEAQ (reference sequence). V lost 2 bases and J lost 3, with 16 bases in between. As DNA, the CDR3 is TGTGCCAGCAGCTTAAGATCGGGGACCTCGGCTAATGAAAAACTGTTTTTT. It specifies CASSLRSGTSANEKLFF.

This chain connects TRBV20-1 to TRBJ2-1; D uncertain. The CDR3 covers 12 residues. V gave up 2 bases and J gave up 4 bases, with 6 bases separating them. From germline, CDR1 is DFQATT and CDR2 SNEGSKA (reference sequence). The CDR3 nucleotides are TGCAGTGCTAGAAAACAGTACAATGAGCAGTTCTTC. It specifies CSARKQYNEQFF.

CDR3 sequence reads: CASSAGLAGGPYEQYF. The CDR3 region has the DNA TGTGCCAGCAGCGCTGGACTAGCGGGAGGGCCCTACGAGCAGTACTTC. The rearrangement links TRBV7-9 to TRBJ2-7; 15 bases map to TRBD2. The CDR3 loop spans 16 amino acids. V lost 5 bases, J lost 2 bases, and 4 bases stayed unmatched. From germline, CDR1 is SEHNR and CDR2 FQNEAQ (reference sequence).

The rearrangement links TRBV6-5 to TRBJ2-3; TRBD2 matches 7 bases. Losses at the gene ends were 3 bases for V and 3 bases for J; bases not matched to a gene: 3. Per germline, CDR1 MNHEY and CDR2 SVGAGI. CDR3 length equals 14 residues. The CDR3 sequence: CASSYRGETDTQYF. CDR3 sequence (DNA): TGTGCCAGCAGTTATCGGGGGGAAACAGATACGCAGTATTTT.

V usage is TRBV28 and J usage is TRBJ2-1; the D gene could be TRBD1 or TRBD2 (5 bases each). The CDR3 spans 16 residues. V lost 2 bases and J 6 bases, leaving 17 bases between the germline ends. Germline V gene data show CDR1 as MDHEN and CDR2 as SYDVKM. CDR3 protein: CASSLIGGGPTNEQFF. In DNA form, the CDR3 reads TGTGCCAGCAGTTTAATTGGGGGTGGACCCACCAATGAGCAGTTCTTC.

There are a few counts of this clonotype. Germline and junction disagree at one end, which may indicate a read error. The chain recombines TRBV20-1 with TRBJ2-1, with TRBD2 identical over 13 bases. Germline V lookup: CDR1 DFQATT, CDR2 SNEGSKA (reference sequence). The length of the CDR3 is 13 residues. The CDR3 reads CSTSGRANNEQFF. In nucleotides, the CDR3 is TGCAGTACTAGCGGGAGGGCCAACAATGAGCAGTTCTTC.

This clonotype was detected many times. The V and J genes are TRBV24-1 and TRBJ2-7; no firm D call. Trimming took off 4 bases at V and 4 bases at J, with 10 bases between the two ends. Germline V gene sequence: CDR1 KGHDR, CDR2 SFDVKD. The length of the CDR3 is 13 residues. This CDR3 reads CATSEPSRYEQYF. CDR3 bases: TGTGCCACCAGTGAACCGTCTAGATACGAGCAGTACTTC.

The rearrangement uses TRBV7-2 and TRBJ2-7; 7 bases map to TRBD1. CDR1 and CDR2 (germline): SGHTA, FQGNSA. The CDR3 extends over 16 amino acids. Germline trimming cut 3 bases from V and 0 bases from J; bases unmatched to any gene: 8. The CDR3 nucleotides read TGTGCCAGCAGCTTGACCCGGGACAGCAACTCCTACGAGCAGTACTTC. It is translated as CASSLTRDSNSYEQYF.

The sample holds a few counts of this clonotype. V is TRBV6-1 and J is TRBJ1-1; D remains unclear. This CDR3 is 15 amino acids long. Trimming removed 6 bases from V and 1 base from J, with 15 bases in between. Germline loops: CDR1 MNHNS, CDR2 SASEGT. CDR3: CASRGRYVTNTEAFF. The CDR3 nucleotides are TGTGCCAGCAGAGGGAGATATGTGACGAACACTGAAGCTTTCTTT.

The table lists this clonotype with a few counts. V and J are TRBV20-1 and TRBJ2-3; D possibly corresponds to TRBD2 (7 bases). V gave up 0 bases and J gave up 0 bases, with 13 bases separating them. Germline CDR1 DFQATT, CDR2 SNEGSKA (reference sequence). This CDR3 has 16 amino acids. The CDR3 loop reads CSARDLGGPSTDTQYF. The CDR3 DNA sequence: TGCAGTGCTAGAGATCTCGGGGGGCCTAGCACAGATACGCAGTATTTT.

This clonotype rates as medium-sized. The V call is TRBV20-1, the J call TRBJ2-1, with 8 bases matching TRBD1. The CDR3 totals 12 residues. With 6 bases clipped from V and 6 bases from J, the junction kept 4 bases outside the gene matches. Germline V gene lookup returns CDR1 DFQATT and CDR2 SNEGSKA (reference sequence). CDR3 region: CSAFDRGNEQFF. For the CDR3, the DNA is TGCAGTGCATTTGACAGGGGCAATGAGCAGTTCTTC.

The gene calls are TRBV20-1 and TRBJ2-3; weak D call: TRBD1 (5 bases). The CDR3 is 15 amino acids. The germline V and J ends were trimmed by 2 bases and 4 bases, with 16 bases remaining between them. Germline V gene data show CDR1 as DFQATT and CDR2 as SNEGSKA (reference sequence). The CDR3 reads CSARKLQEKPDTQYF. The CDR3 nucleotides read TGCAGTGCTAGAAAATTACAGGAGAAACCAGATACGCAGTATTTT.

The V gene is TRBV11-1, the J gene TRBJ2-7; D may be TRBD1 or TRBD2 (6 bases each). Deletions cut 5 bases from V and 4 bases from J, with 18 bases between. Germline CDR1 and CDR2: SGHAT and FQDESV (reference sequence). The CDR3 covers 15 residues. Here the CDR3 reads CASSIETGGVYEQYF. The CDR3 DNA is TGTGCCAGCAGCATAGAGACAGGAGGGGTTTACGAGCAGTACTTC.

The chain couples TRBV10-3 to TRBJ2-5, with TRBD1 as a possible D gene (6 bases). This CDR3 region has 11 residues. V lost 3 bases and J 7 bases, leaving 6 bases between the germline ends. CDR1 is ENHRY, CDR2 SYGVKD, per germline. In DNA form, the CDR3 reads TGTGCCATCAGTGAAGGGGGGACCCAGTACTTC. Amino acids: CAISEGGTQYF.

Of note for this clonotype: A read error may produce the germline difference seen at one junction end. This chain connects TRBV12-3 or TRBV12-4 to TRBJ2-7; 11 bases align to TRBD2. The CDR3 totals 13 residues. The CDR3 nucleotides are TGTGCCCGCAGTTTATCTAGCGGGGGGGAGCAGTACTTC. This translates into CARSLSSGGEQYF.

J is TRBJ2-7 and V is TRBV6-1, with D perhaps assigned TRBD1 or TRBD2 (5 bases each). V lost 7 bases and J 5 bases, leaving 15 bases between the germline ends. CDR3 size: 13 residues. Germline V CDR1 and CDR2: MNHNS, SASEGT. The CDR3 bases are TGTGCCAGCACTAGTAGCAGGGAGCACGAGCAGTACTTC. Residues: CASTSSREHEQYF.